A single sample is the source of the 5 T cell receptor beta chains below, sequenced in a study of T-cell memory formation after mild COVID-19. Via MiXCR, TCRdb re-called the 5' RACE reads, giving one row per CDR3 protein. The repertoire has roughly 130,000 distinct CDR3 sequences, roughly 6% of them found once; the top ten carry 2% to 2.5%. Sequencing input: PBMCs or a T cell subset sorted from them (not recorded which). The receptor set was obtained from an adult woman who had mild COVID-19 (a few samples of this study predate the infection). Cell type and time point are not known.

CDR3 DNA: TGCAGTGCTAGGCGTCACGGGACAGGGGTGGGCTACACCTTC. As protein: CSARRHGTGVGYTF. The chain carries TRBV20-1 and TRBJ1-2; 10 nucleotides agree with TRBD1. Trimming took 3 bases from V and 8 from J; bases not matched to a gene: 9. Germline V lookup: CDR1 DFQATT, CDR2 SNEGSKA (reference sequence). The CDR3 totals 14 residues.

Ten or more counts support this clonotype. This chain links TRBV7-2 with TRBJ2-3; the match to TRBD2 covers 7 bases. There are 15 residues in the CDR3. CDR1 SGHTA and CDR2 FQGNSA come from the germline V gene. V was clipped by 5 bases and J by 4 bases; unmatched bases: 9. The chain's CDR3 is CASSTQTSRADTQYF. The CDR3 DNA reads TGTGCCAGCAGCACTCAGACTAGCAGGGCAGATACGCAGTATTTT. Complete variable domain (other parts from reference TRBV7-2 and TRBJ2-3): GAGVSQSPSNKVTEKGKDVELRCDPISGHTALYWYRQSLGQGLEFLIYFQGNSAPDKSGLPSDRFSAERTGGSVSTLTIQRTQQEDSAVYLCASSTQTSRADTQYFGPGTRLTVL.

Only a few counts were recorded for this clonotype. The chain carries TRBV12-3 or TRBV12-4 and TRBJ1-2, with D hard to call. The CDR3 has 13 residues. The ends were cut back, 7 bases at V and 1 base at J, with 10 bases in the middle. The DNA of the CDR3 is TGTGCCAGCACCGACCAGGTTAACTATGGCTACACCTTC. The encoded protein is CASTDQVNYGYTF.

The rearrangement joins TRBV12-3 or TRBV12-4 to TRBJ2-7; maybe TRBD1 (6 bases). V lost 6 bases to trimming and J lost 3 bases, with 15 bases between them. The CDR3 contains 14 residues. The CDR3 DNA reads TGTGCCAGCAGCCTCCAGACAGGACTCTACGAGCAGTACTTC. The encoded protein is CASSLQTGLYEQYF.

This clonotype was picked up many times. DNA of the CDR3: TGTGCCAGCAGCCCCGGCTTTGGGGGCGGGTCCACTGAAGCTTTCTTT. It is translated as CASSPGFGGGSTEAFF. The rearrangement uses TRBV7-8 and TRBJ1-1, with a tentative D call TRBD1 (6 bases). The germline gives CDR1 SGHVS, CDR2 FQNEAQ. The CDR3 has 16 amino acids. Trimming left V 5 bases short and J 4 bases short, with 20 bases between.